This TCR beta chain was recorded in a study of T cell clonality in common variable immunodeficiency (dated by TCRdb to 2014 to 2015). Overall results and qualifications from the work: TCRbeta clonality was higher in CVID subjects than in healthy controls (t-test p = 0.018), and the increase was most characteristic of about a third of subjects. It was noted by the authors that sequencing of the repertoires of T cell subpopulations would be needed to clarify the cause of the increased clonality in CVID. Even though DNA input was equal, the average per sample came to some 90,000 unique sequences for controls compared with some 29,000 for CVID samples. Fewer TCRbeta clones were shared among CVID subjects than among healthy controls (p < 0.0001). Patient heterogeneity within the CVID cohort put limits on correlating repertoire features with clinical complications. CVID TCRbeta sequences were reported to have fewer deletions and N-nucleotide insertions and to lack highly modified clones with 13 or more V deletions.

CVID was diagnosed by standard criteria: serum IgG, IgA and/or IgM reduced below normal range, plus specific antibody deficiency. There were some 44 subjects in the CVID group (around 30 male and roughly 15 female), ranging in age from roughly 9 to 65 years, with a mean age of 40. Most CVID patients and most healthy controls were of Caucasian heritage. At the time of study participation, every CVID subject had been on replacement immunoglobulin therapy for one year or longer. No CVID subject was ill or taking immunomodulatory or immunosuppressive medication when blood was collected. From each donor, roughly 4.5 to 8 ml of heparinized peripheral whole blood was collected. Genomic DNA from adults with common variable immune deficiency (CVID) and from healthy adult controls was the source for sequencing TCRbeta CDR3 repertoires. Diluted blood was density-centrifuged over Hypaque 1077 or Ficoll-Paque to isolate peripheral blood mononuclear cells. Unsorted mononuclear cells served as the source of genomic DNA, which was extracted either by Qiagen column purification or by a centrifugation-based method.

From the germline V gene, CDR1 is SNHLY and CDR2 is FYNNEI. V is shortened by 7 bases, J by 5 bases, and the region joining them spans 17 bases. Including the terminal cysteine and phenylalanine, the CDR3 comprises 14 residues. Only the CDR3 bases that were read are kept: 33 of them, in frame from base 1. Many counts were recorded for this clone. Its antigen is still unknown. The CDR3 end is not reached by the read, which stops 3 residues before it; the germline J gene fills it in. CVID samples and control samples contributed equivalent amounts of genomic DNA as sequencing input. For every sample, a 60 bp segment covering the rearranged TCRbeta CDR3 region was amplified and then sequenced. The immunoSEQ assay, a bias-corrected multiplex PCR combined with high-throughput sequencing, was used for TCRbeta amplification. As for how the authors treated the data: Each unique nucleotide sequence was treated as a clone and annotated with V, D and J genes, copy number and frequency. Sequences were labeled productive if in frame, and non-productive if out of frame or containing stop codons. As previously described, Shannon's entropy was used to calculate clonality. The predicted amino acid sequences of productive clones were used to derive mean CDR3 Kyte-Doolittle hydropathy. The R hclust function was used to hierarchically cluster scaled V gene usage with Manhattan distance and complete linkage. Clone sharing by CDR3 amino acid sequence was assessed by resampling 12 repertoires per group over 100 rounds. Repertoires were searched for approximately 70 published EBV-specific and fewer than 300 published CMV-specific TCRbeta sequences. After a couple of CVID samples that produced fewer than 10,000 sequences were dropped from the analysis, some 41 CVID repertoires remained. What TCRdb holds here is the immuneACCESS table cut down to in-frame rearrangements. Part of the clones is not present; checked against another copy, under half of the missing clones reflect an unresolved V gene, and the others are unexplained. The V and J calls and clone size were taken over from that table, and D and trimming were inferred from the DNA. The sample has about 23,000 clones on record, with no singletons. The top ten hold around 10% of the sample.

The sequence was obtained from a human donor with common variable immunodeficiency. The sequence is built from TRBV2 and TRBJ2-5; TRBD1 might be the D gene, on 6 matching bases. Sequencing was performed on peripheral blood mononuclear cells. CDR3 bases read: TGTGCCAGCACCCCCGGGGACACTCGGGAGACC. Its amino acids are CASTPGDTRET. The complete CDR3 sequence is CASTPGDTRETQYF.